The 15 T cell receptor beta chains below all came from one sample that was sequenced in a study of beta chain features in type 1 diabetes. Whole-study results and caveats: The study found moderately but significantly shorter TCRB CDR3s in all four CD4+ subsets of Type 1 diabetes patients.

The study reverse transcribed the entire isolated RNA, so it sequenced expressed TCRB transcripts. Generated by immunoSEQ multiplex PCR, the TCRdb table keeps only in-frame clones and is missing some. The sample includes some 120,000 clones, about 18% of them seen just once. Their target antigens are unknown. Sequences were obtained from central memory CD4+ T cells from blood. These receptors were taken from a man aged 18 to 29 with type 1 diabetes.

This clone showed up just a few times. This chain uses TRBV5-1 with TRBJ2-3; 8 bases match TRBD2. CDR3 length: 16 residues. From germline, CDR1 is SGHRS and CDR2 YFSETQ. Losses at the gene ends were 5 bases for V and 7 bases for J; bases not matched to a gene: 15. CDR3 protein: CASSYQAGALGNTQYF. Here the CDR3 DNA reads TGCGCCAGCAGTTATCAAGCGGGGGCCCTGGGAAATACGCAGTATTTT.

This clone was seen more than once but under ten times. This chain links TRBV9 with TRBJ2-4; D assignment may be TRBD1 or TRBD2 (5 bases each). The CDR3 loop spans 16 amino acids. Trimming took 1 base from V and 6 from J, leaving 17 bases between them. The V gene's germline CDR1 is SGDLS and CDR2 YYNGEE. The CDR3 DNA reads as TGTGCCAGCAGCGTACAGGGTTCCGGAGGTGGAAACATTCAGTACTTC. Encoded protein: CASSVQGSGGGNIQYF. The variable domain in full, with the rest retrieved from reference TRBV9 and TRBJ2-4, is DSGVTQTPKHLITATGQRVTLRCSPRSGDLSVYWYQQSLDQGLQFLIQYYNGEERAKGNILERFSAQQFPDLHSELNLSSLELGDSALYFCASSVQGSGGGNIQYFGAGTRLSVL.

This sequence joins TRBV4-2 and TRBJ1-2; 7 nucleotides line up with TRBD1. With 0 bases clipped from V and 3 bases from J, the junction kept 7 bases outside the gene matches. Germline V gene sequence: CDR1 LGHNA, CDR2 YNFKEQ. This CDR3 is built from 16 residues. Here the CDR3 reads CASSQDAAGQYYGYTF. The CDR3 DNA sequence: TGTGCCAGCAGCCAAGATGCAGCGGGACAGTACTATGGCTACACCTTC.

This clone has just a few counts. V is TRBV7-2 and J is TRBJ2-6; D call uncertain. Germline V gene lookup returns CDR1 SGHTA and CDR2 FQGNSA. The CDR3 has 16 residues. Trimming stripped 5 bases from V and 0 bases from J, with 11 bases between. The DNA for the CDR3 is TGTGCCAGCAGCCGTACAGCGAGCTCTGGGGCCAACGTCCTGACTTTC. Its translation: CASSRTASSGANVLTF.

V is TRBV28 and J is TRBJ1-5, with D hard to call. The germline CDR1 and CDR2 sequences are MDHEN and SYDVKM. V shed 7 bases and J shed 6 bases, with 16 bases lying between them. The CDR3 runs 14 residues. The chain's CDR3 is CASTSPSGSQPQHF. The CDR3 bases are TGTGCCAGCACCTCCCCGTCGGGGAGTCAGCCCCAGCATTTT.

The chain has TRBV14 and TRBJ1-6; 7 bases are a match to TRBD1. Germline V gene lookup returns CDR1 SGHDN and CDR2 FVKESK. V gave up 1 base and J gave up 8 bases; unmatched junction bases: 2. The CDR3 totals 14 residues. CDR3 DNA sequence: TGTGCCAGCAGCCAAGCTACAGGGGATTCACCCCTCCACTTT. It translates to CASSQATGDSPLHF.

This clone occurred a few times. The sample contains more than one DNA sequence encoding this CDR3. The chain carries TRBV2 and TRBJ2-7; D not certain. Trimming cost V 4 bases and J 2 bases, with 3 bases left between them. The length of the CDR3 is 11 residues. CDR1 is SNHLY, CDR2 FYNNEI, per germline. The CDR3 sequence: CASSVTYEQYF. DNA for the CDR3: TGTGCCAGCAGTGTAACCTACGAGCAGTACTTC. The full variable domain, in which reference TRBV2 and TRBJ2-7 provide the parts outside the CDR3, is EPEVTQTPSHQVTQMGQEVILRCVPISNHLYFYWYRQILGQKVEFLVSFYNNEISEKSEIFDDQFSVERPDGSNFTLKIRSTKLEDSAMYFCASSVTYEQYFGPGTRLTVT.

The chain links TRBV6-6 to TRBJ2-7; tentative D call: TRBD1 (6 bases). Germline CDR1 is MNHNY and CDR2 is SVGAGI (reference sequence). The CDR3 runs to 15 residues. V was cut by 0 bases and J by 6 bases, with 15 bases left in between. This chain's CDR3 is CASSYSRQALLEQYF. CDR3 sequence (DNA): TGTGCCAGCAGTTACTCCAGACAGGCCCTACTCGAGCAGTACTTC.

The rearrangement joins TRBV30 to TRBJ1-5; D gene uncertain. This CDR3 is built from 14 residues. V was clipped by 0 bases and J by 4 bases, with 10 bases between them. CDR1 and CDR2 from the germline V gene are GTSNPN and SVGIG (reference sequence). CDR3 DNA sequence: TGTGCCTGGAGTGTCTGGACGGGAAATCAGCCCCAGCATTTT. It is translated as CAWSVWTGNQPQHF.

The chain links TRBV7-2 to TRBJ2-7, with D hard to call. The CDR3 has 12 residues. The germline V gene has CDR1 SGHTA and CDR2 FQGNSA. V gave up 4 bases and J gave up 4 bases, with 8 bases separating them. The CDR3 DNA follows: TGTGCCAGCAGCTACGACATTTACGAGCAGTACTTC. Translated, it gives CASSYDIYEQYF.

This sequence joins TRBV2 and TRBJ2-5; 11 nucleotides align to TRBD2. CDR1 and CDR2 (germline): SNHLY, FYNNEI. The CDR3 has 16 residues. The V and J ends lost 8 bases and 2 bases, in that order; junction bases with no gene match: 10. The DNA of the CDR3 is TGTGCCAGCTGCGTCTCGGGACTAGCGGTACAAGAGACCCAGTACTTC. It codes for CASCVSGLAVQETQYF.

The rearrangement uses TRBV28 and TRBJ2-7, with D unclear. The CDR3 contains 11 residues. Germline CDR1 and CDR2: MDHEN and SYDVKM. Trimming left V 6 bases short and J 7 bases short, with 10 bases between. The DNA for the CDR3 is TGTGCCAGCAGCCGTTCTCGGGAGCAGTACTTC. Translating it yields CASSRSREQYF.

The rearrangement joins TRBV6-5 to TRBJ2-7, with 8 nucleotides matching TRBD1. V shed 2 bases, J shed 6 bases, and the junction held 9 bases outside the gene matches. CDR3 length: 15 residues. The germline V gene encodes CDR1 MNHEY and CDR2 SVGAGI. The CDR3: CASSYSWTGLLEQYF. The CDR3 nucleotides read TGTGCCAGCAGTTACAGTTGGACAGGGCTTCTCGAGCAGTACTTC.

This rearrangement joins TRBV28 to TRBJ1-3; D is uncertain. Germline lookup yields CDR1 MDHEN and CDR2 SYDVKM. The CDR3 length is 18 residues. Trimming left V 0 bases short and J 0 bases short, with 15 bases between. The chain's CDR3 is CASSLWTGAVGSGNTIYF. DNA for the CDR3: TGTGCCAGCAGTTTATGGACGGGCGCAGTCGGCTCTGGAAACACCATATATTTT.

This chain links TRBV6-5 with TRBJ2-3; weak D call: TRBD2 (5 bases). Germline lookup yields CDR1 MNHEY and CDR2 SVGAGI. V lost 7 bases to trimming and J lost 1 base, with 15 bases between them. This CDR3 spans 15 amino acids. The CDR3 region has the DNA TGTGCCAGCACCCGTAGAGGGCCCCGCACAGATACGCAGTATTTT. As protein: CASTRRGPRTDTQYF.